Listed below are T cell receptor beta chains from one sample, sequenced in a study of blood T cell repertoires in COVID-19. This table comes from immunoSEQ multiplex PCR, and its TCRdb copy is limited to in-frame clones, with some not included. The table has more than 110,000 clones, about 80% seen once. Sequencing was carried out using peripheral blood. The receptors come from a woman aged 55 to 70 with acute or convalescent COVID-19. Each CDR3 is given with its conserved first and last residue. D genes are given only for firm matches. A row's size may be missing; if present it is once, few, many or a size class.

TRBV6-5,TRBJ1-1,-,-,CASERGRNTEAFF,TGTGCCAGCGAAAGGGGGAGAAACACTGAAGCTTTCTTT
TRBV30,TRBJ1-3,TRBD1,-,CALHRDRRYQPISGNTIYF,TGTGCCTTGCACCGGGACAGGCGATACCAGCCCATCTCTGGAAACACCATATATTTT
TRBV28,TRBJ2-3,-,-,CAGASGKGSTDTQYF,TGTGCCGGAGCGAGTGGTAAGGGGAGCACAGATACGCAGTATTTT
TRBV13,TRBJ2-2,-,-,CASSLGKGVSGELFF,TGTGCCAGCAGCCTCGGGAAAGGCGTATCCGGGGAGCTGTTTTTT
TRBV6-1,TRBJ1-5,-,few,CASSETQGQPQHF,TGTGCCAGCAGTGAGACACAGGGTCAGCCCCAGCATTTT
TRBV19,TRBJ1-2,TRBD1,few,CASRNIQGTSYGYTF,TGTGCCAGTAGGAACATACAGGGGACGAGCTATGGCTACACCTTC
TRBV9,TRBJ2-2,-,-,CASSVGGFTGELFF,TGTGCCAGCAGCGTCGGGGGATTCACCGGGGAGCTGTTTTTT
TRBV7-9,TRBJ2-7,TRBD1,-,CASSKQGTHEQYF,TGTGCCAGCAGCAAACAGGGGACCCACGAGCAGTACTTC
TRBV12-3/TRBV12-4,TRBJ2-5,-,-,CASVGGIQETQYF,TGTGCCAGCGTTGGAGGGATCCAAGAGACCCAGTACTTC
TRBV11-2,TRBJ2-1,-,many,CASSLDWRLNEQFF,TGTGCCAGCAGCTTAGATTGGAGGCTCAATGAGCAGTTCTTC
TRBV29-1,TRBJ2-1,TRBD2,-,CSVTSGGAYNEQFF,TGCAGCGTCACTAGCGGAGGGGCCTACAATGAGCAGTTCTTC
TRBV2,TRBJ2-7,-,-,CASSESGKSYEQYF,TGTGCCAGCAGTGAATCAGGGAAGTCCTACGAGCAGTACTTC
TRBV11-2,TRBJ2-7,TRBD2,once,CASSFSSGPLYEQYF,TGTGCCAGCAGCTTTTCTAGCGGGCCACTCTACGAGCAGTACTTC
TRBV9,TRBJ2-7,TRBD2,-,CASSPHRRLASSYEQYF,TGTGCCAGCAGCCCTCACCGTAGACTAGCGAGCTCCTACGAGCAGTACTTC
TRBV7-2,TRBJ2-7,-,-,CASSFFGLTYEQYF,TGTGCCAGCAGCTTTTTCGGTCTTACCTACGAGCAGTACTTC
TRBV18,TRBJ2-3,TRBD2,-,CASSPPGLALSHTQYF,TGTGCCAGCTCACCACCGGGACTAGCTCTGTCCCATACGCAGTATTTT
TRBV9,TRBJ1-5,TRBD1,-,CASAEGQGGNQPQHF,TGTGCCAGCGCCGAGGGACAGGGTGGCAATCAGCCCCAGCATTTT
TRBV10-1,TRBJ2-7,TRBD2,once,CASSESSGRFAYEQYF,TGCGCCAGCAGTGAGTCTAGCGGGAGATTTGCCTACGAGCAGTACTTC
TRBV7-2,TRBJ2-7,-,-,CASSLEAGPYEQYF,TGTGCCAGCAGCTTAGAGGCGGGACCCTACGAGCAGTACTTC
TRBV7-3,TRBJ2-1,TRBD2,-,CASSLPPGLAVGEQFF,TGTGCCAGCAGCTTACCCCCGGGACTAGCGGTGGGTGAGCAGTTCTTC
TRBV13,TRBJ2-7,TRBD1,-,CASSPLGQDEQYF,TGTGCCAGCAGCCCATTGGGACAGGACGAACAGTACTTC
TRBV7-2,TRBJ1-1,-,once,CASSLVQASNTEAFF,TGTGCCAGCAGCTTAGTACAGGCCTCCAACACTGAAGCTTTCTTT
TRBV6-1,TRBJ2-3,TRBD2,-,CASSGEGTSGRLSTDTQYF,TGTGCCAGCAGTGGTGAAGGGACTAGCGGGAGGCTAAGCACAGATACGCAGTATTTT
TRBV11-3,TRBJ2-1,-,-,CASGGHHYNEQFF,TGTGCCAGCGGGGGACACCACTACAATGAGCAGTTCTTC
TRBV3-1/TRBV3-2,TRBJ1-1,-,-,CASTLAGMNTEAFF,TGTGCCAGCACCCTGGCAGGGATGAACACTGAAGCTTTCTTT
TRBV19,TRBJ1-1,TRBD1,-,CASSNAPGTGGNTEAFF,TGTGCCAGTAGTAACGCGCCCGGGACAGGGGGAAACACTGAAGCTTTCTTT
TRBV24-1,TRBJ2-1,TRBD1,-,CATSDGSGGSYNEQFF,TGTGCCACCAGTGATGGTTCAGGGGGCTCCTACAATGAGCAGTTCTTC
TRBV25-1,TRBJ1-3,-,few,CATHTPGNTIYF,TGTGCCACTCACACCCCCGGAAACACCATATATTTT
TRBV7-2,TRBJ2-7,-,-,CASRLGTMTYEQYF,TGTGCCAGCAGGCTCGGGACAATGACCTACGAGCAGTACTTC
TRBV24-1,TRBJ2-1,-,-,CATSDLGRGLHPSYNEQFF,TGTGCCACCAGTGATTTGGGCAGGGGCCTACACCCCTCCTACAATGAGCAGTTCTTC
TRBV2,TRBJ2-1,TRBD1,-,CANQQGAGNEQFF,TGTGCCAACCAACAGGGGGCAGGGAATGAGCAGTTCTTC
TRBV6-5,TRBJ2-7,TRBD1,few,CASSYSGQGSREQYF,TGTGCCAGCAGTTACTCGGGACAGGGGAGTAGGGAGCAGTACTTC
TRBV29-1,TRBJ2-5,-,-,CSVERETQYF,TGCAGCGTTGAACGGGAGACCCAGTACTTC
TRBV18,TRBJ2-7,-,-,CASSPPSRYEQYF,TGTGCCAGCTCACCACCCTCCAGATACGAGCAGTACTTC
TRBV15,TRBJ2-1,TRBD2,-,CATSKRLAGANEQFF,TGTGCCACCAGCAAACGACTAGCGGGTGCCAATGAGCAGTTCTTC
TRBV29-1,TRBJ1-6,TRBD1,once,CSAQTGGNNSPLHF,TGCAGCGCCCAGACAGGGGGTAATAATTCACCCCTCCACTTT
TRBV6-5,TRBJ1-5,-,-,CASRAGVNQPQHF,TGTGCCAGCAGGGCCGGGGTTAATCAGCCCCAGCATTTT
TRBV24-1,TRBJ1-5,-,-,CATSEGGLNQPQHF,TGTGCCACCAGTGAGGGGGGGTTGAATCAGCCCCAGCATTTT
TRBV19,TRBJ1-5,-,-,CASSRNPGVNQPQHF,TGTGCCAGTAGTCGAAATCCGGGGGTTAATCAGCCCCAGCATTTT
TRBV18,TRBJ2-1,TRBD2,-,CASSPFSTSGYEQFF,TGTGCCAGCTCACCCTTCAGTACTAGCGGGTATGAGCAGTTCTTC
TRBV28,TRBJ1-4,TRBD1,-,CASSTALQGENEKLFF,TGTGCCAGCAGTACAGCGCTACAGGGGGAGAATGAAAAACTGTTTTTT
TRBV28,TRBJ2-7,-,-,CASSFDRSSYEQYF,TGTGCCAGCAGTTTTGACAGGAGCTCCTACGAGCAGTACTTC
TRBV10-3,TRBJ2-7,TRBD2,-,CAISESGRTSYEQYF,TGTGCCATCAGTGAAAGCGGGAGAACCTCCTACGAGCAGTACTTC
TRBV4-3,TRBJ2-6,TRBD1,-,CASSPQGAGANVLTF,TGCGCCAGCAGCCCGCAGGGGGCGGGGGCCAACGTCCTGACTTTC
TRBV29-1,TRBJ2-2,-,once,CSGSRVTGGELFF,TGCAGCGGTTCTAGGGTAACAGGCGGGGAGCTGTTTTTT